A selection of T cell receptor beta chains follows, all from one sample in a study of T cell repertoires in cytomegalovirus infection. Which antigens these TCRs recognize remains unknown. MiXCR, applied by TCRdb to the reads, yields one record per CDR3 protein. The sample has hundreds of thousands of distinct CDR3 sequences, roughly 36% seen once. Specimen: cultured PBMCs, collected from culture after CMV antigen stimulation. These receptor sequences come from a human donor in good health (CMV status not recorded). Some clones in this sample may be carry-over from other donors' samples. Each CDR3 is given with its conserved first and last residue. Each record gives: clone size, D gene, V gene, J gene, CDR3 protein, CDR3 DNA. The D gene is left open where the match is weak. Clone size, where shown, is once, few, many, or a class for clones that have expanded.

>-|TRBD2|TRBV18|TRBJ2-7
CASSPPGGISVAYEQYF
TGTGCCAGCTCACCACCGGGAGGGATCTCGGTGGCCTACGAGCAGTACTTC
>-|TRBD2|TRBV10-3|TRBJ2-5
CAISEWGLAVQETQYF
TGTGCCATCAGTGAGTGGGGACTAGCAGTGCAAGAGACCCAGTACTTC
>-|-|TRBV28|TRBJ1-2
CASNSDYRGGYTF
TGTGCCAGCAATTCGGACTATCGGGGTGGCTACACCTTC
>few|-|TRBV19|TRBJ2-7
CASSPTPYREQYF
TGTGCCAGTAGTCCAACGCCCTACAGAGAGCAGTACTTC
>few|-|TRBV7-2|TRBJ2-1
CASSVDSSSYNEQFF
TGTGCCAGCAGCGTAGACTCCAGCTCCTACAATGAGCAGTTCTTC
>few|-|TRBV6-1|TRBJ2-7
CASSYTGQSEQYF
TGTGCCAGCAGTTATACGGGCCAGTCAGAGCAGTACTTC
>-|TRBD1|TRBV14|TRBJ2-3
CASSQEVRGPGDTQYF
TGTGCCAGCAGCCAAGAGGTTAGGGGGCCCGGAGATACGCAGTATTTT
>few|TRBD1|TRBV5-6|TRBJ2-3
CASSPGDRRLMNTQYF
TGTGCCAGCAGCCCAGGGGACAGGCGCCTAATGAATACGCAGTATTTT
>-|TRBD1|TRBV7-2|TRBJ1-2
CASSLQGQGYGYTF
TGTGCCAGCAGCTTACAAGGACAGGGGTATGGCTACACCTTC
>-|-|TRBV10-3|TRBJ2-1
CAISRSSGSEQFF
TGTGCCATCAGCCGGAGCAGTGGCTCTGAGCAGTTCTTC
>few|-|TRBV5-5|TRBJ2-1
CASSVRGNEQFF
TGTGCCAGCAGCGTGAGGGGGAATGAGCAGTTCTTC
>few|TRBD2|TRBV4-1|TRBJ2-5
CASSPLLAGGQETQYF
TGCGCCAGCAGCCCACTACTAGCGGGGGGACAAGAGACCCAGTACTTC
>few|-|TRBV7-9|TRBJ2-1
CASRRGVPEFF
TGTGCCAGCCGACGAGGGGTTCCGGAGTTCTTC